The clone carrying this TCR beta chain was seen a few times. Antigen unknown. V gave up 4 bases and J gave up 1 base, with 12 bases separating them. Per the germline V gene, CDR1 is SGDLS and CDR2 is YYNGEE. CDR3 size: 14 residues. A single record per CDR3 protein comes from TCRdb applying MiXCR to the 5' RACE reads. This table has more than 200,000 distinct CDR3 sequences, over 11% appearing once. The data originate from a study of identical twins. Overall study findings and caveats: Donors were not followed over many years; analysis was cross-sectional. In zero-insertion analyses, partial confounding could arise from invariant MAIT and iNKT cells.

The TCR was taken from a woman younger than 30 in good health. This chain links TRBV9 with TRBJ2-7, with D possibly being TRBD2 (7 bases). What was sequenced was memory (CD45RO+) T cells sorted from blood. The CDR3 is CASSLRGGSYEQYF. As DNA, the CDR3 is TGTGCCAGCAGCCTTAGGGGGGGATCCTACGAGCAGTACTTC.